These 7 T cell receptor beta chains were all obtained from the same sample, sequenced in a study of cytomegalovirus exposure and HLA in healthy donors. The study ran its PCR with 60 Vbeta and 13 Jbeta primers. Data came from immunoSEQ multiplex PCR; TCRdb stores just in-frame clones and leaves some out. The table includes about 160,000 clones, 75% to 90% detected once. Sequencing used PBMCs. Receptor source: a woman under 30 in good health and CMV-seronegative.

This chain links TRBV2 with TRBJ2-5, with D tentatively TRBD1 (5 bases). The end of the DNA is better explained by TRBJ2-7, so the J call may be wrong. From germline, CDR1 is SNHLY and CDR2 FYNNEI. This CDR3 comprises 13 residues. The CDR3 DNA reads TGTGCCAGCAGTGAGACAGTGGGCTACGAGCAGTACTTC. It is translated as CASSETVGYEQYF.

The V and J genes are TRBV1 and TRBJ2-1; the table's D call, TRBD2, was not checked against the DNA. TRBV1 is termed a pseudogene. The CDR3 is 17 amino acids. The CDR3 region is CTSSQEPGTSGTYEQFF. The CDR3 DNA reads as TGCACCAGCAGCCAAGAGCCCGGGACTAGCGGGACCTATGAGCAGTTCTTC.

This chain's CDR3 is CASSPGTGAEAFF. CDR3 in DNA: TGTGCCAGCAGCCCTGGGACAGGGGCTGAAGCTTTCTTT. This chain joins TRBV11-2 and TRBJ1-1, with 10 bases aligning to TRBD1. The germline V gene encodes CDR1 SGHAT and CDR2 FQNNGV. This CDR3 comprises 13 residues. J was trimmed by 6 bases and V by 5 bases; bases with no gene match: 3.

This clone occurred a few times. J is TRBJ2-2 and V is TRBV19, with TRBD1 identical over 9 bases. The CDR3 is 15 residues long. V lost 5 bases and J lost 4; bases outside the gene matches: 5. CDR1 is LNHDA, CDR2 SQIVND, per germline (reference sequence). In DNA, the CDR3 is TGTGCCAGTAGTCTAGGGACAGGGATCACCGGGGAGCTGTTTTTT. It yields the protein CASSLGTGITGELFF.

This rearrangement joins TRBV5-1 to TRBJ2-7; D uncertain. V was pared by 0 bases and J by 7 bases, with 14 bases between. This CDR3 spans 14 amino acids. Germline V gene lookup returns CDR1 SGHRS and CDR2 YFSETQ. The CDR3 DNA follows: TGCGCCAGCAGCTTGGATTATGTGGCCGGGGAGCAGTACTTC. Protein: CASSLDYVAGEQYF.

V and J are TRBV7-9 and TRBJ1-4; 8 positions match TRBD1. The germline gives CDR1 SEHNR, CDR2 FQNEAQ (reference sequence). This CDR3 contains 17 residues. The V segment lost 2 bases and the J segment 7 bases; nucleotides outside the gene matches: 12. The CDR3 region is CASSLFQGAWSGEKLFF. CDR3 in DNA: TGTGCCAGCAGCTTATTCCAGGGGGCTTGGAGCGGTGAAAAACTGTTTTTT.

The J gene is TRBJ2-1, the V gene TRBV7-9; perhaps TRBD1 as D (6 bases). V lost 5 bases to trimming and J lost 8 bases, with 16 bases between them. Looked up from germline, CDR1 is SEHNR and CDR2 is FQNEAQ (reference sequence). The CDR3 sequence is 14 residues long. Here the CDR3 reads CASSTSPTGDEQFF. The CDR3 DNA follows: TGTGCCAGCAGCACGTCCCCGACAGGCGATGAGCAGTTCTTC. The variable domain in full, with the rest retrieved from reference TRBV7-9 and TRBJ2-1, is DTGVSQNPRHKITKRGQNVTFRCDPISEHNRLYWYRQTLGQGPEFLTYFQNEAQLEKSRLLSDRFSAERPKGSFSTLEIQRTEQGDSAMYLCASSTSPTGDEQFFGPGTRLTVL.